These T cell receptor beta chains were read from a single sample in a study of blood T cell repertoires in COVID-19. The assay was immunoSEQ multiplex PCR, and TCRdb's table has in-frame clones only and misses some. The sample yields about 150,000 clones, 85% to 90% seen once. Specimen: peripheral blood. The receptors were gathered from a woman older than 75 with COVID-19, enrolled during active disease. Both conserved end residues are part of each CDR3. The order of the fields is V gene, D gene, clone size, J gene, CDR3 protein, CDR3 DNA. D genes are given only for firm matches. The size entry is marked missing in some rows and otherwise reads once, few, many or a size class.

>TRBV2|TRBD2|.|TRBJ2-7
CASSTVTSGYSYEQYF
TGTGCCAGCAGTACGGTGACTAGCGGGTACTCCTACGAGCAGTACTTC
>TRBV20-1|TRBD2|.|TRBJ2-7
CSASLAGGYEQYF
TGCAGTGCTAGTCTTGCGGGAGGTTACGAGCAGTACTTC
>TRBV5-6|TRBD2|.|TRBJ2-4
CASSLWGLAGTKNIQYF
TGTGCCAGCAGCTTGTGGGGACTAGCGGGAACCAAAAACATTCAGTACTTC
>TRBV6-2/TRBV6-3|TRBD1|.|TRBJ1-6
CASSSPGQNSPLHF
TGTGCCAGCAGCTCACCGGGACAGAATTCACCCCTCCACTTT
>TRBV5-4|TRBD1|.|TRBJ2-7
CASSLGQGNDYEQYF
TGTGCCAGCAGCTTGGGACAGGGGAATGACTACGAGCAGTACTTC
>TRBV19|TRBD1|.|TRBJ2-7
CASRGQAGEQYF
TGTGCCAGTAGGGGACAGGCGGGGGAGCAGTACTTC
>TRBV28|TRBD2|.|TRBJ2-1
CASSTLAGGLGEQFF
TGTGCCAGCAGTACGTTAGCGGGAGGGCTCGGTGAGCAGTTCTTC
>TRBV5-4|.|.|TRBJ2-1
CASSLASGYYEQFF
TGTGCCAGCAGCTTGGCCAGCGGATACTATGAGCAGTTCTTC
>TRBV6-6|TRBD1|.|TRBJ1-2
CASRMTGNENGYTF
TGTGCCAGCAGAATGACAGGGAATGAAAACGGCTACACCTTC
>TRBV6-2/TRBV6-3|.|.|TRBJ2-1
CASSYRVRRDTRSNEQFF
TGTGCCAGCAGTTATAGAGTGCGTAGGGACACCCGGAGCAATGAGCAGTTCTTC
>TRBV5-1|.|once|TRBJ1-3
CASSLGPLRSGNTIYF
TGCGCCAGCAGCTTGGGCCCCTTGCGATCTGGAAACACCATATATTTT
>TRBV5-1|.|.|TRBJ2-5
CASSPGGQGSETQYF
TGCGCCAGCAGCCCCGGGGGGCAGGGGAGTGAGACCCAGTACTTC
>TRBV6-5|.|.|TRBJ1-2
CASRPTGFNYGYTF
TGTGCCAGCAGGCCGACAGGATTTAACTATGGCTACACCTTC
>TRBV4-3|.|.|TRBJ1-1
CASSQEVGDYTEAFF
TGCGCCAGCAGCCAAGAAGTGGGGGACTACACTGAAGCTTTCTTT
>TRBV4-2|.|once|TRBJ2-1
CASSQDELATYNEQFF
TGTGCCAGCAGCCAAGATGAGTTAGCGACTTACAATGAGCAGTTCTTC
>TRBV3-1/TRBV3-2|TRBD2|.|TRBJ2-2
CASSPGLAGGTGELFF
TGTGCCAGCAGCCCGGGACTAGCGGGAGGTACCGGGGAGCTGTTTTTT
>TRBV28|.|.|TRBJ1-2
CASSLPAENYGYTF
TGTGCCAGCAGTTTACCCGCGGAGAACTATGGCTACACCTTC
>TRBV7-9|.|few|TRBJ2-1
CASSFEGGYNEQFF
TGTGCCAGCAGCTTTGAGGGCGGCTACAATGAGCAGTTCTTC
>TRBV7-2|.|.|TRBJ1-5
CASRWAGNSNQPQHF
TGTGCCAGCAGGTGGGCAGGGAATAGCAATCAGCCCCAGCATTTT
>TRBV7-2|.|.|TRBJ2-5
CASSQTRTGETQYF
TGTGCCAGCAGCCAGACTAGGACCGGGGAGACCCAGTACTTC
>TRBV27|.|.|TRBJ2-5
CASSPGTGETQYF
TGTGCCAGCAGCCCCGGGACTGGAGAGACCCAGTACTTC